This T cell receptor (beta chain) was captured in a study of OX40 agonist ivuxolimab in advanced cancers. The assay was immunoSEQ multiplex PCR, and TCRdb's table has in-frame clones only and misses some. The repertoire holds some 100,000 clones, with more than 75% as singletons. Germline assignment: CDR1 SGHRS and CDR2 YFSETQ. V lost 4 bases to trimming and J lost 2 bases; unmatched junction nucleotides: 5. This CDR3 has 15 amino acids. The chain employs TRBV5-1 and TRBJ2-3, with TRBD2 matching 9 bases. The receptor comes from an adult with an advanced solid tumor such as melanoma, head and neck, liver or kidney cancer. Here the sequenced sample was CD4+ or CD8+ T cells sorted from blood, taken in a trial of the OX40 agonist ivuxolimab. The CDR3 nucleotides read TGCGCCAGCAGCCTTAGCGGGAGAAACACAGATACGCAGTATTTT. As protein: CASSLSGRNTDTQYF.